This TCR beta chain was recovered during a study of blood T cell repertoires in COVID-19 (dated by TCRdb to 2020 to 2021). In the study overall: Collaborator samples came from the United States, Italy and Spain and covered acute and convalescent phases of COVID-19. The prospective study material was composed of cDNA or gDNA derived from T cells, B-cell-depleted T cells, or PBMCs. Subjects who had been exposed to COVID-19, were actively infected with it, or had recovered from it provided the deeply sampled blood TCRbeta repertoires that made up the dataset. A freely available public database, intended as a resource for researchers studying the immune response to SARS-CoV-2, is where the repertoires were released. Samples came from the ongoing ImmuneRACE study (first 160 participants) plus 1,254 subjects from 6 global collaborators. Nearly every sample came with metadata listing a de-identified subject ID, COVID-19 status, age in years and sex. Where available, HLA class I and class II types were taken from metadata supplied by the sample provider and were not determined by assay-based typing. Points the paper makes about the study in general: How much clinical and demographic metadata was included differed by source and by participant, and the metadata was provided uncurated.

Relative to germline, V is missing 4 bases and J is missing 2 bases, with 1 base of the junction outside any gene match. The CDR3 starts with the cysteine, ends with the phenylalanine, and has 15 residues. Kept here is only the CDR3 DNA, which spans 45 bases and is read in frame from base 1. The germline V gene yields SGHTA for CDR1 and FQGNSA for CDR2. This clone occurred once. The antigen this receptor binds is unknown. No qualities accompany the bases; no much larger clone lies one base away. Each collaborating institution followed its own protocols to collect whole blood in K2EDTA tubes. For TCRbeta analysis, collaborator samples were shipped as frozen whole blood, as isolated PBMCs, or as DNA extracted from either sample type. TCRbeta CDR3 regions were amplified from genomic DNA by means of the immunoSEQ Assay, a bias-controlled multiplex PCR. The source study handled its data this way. Nucleated cell counts per sample were estimated from amplification of reference gene primers within the assay. Sequence reads were collapsed and filtered to measure the absolute abundance of every unique TCRbeta CDR3 rearrangement. For each sample, productive Simpson clonality was calculated as the square root of Simpson's diversity index over productive rearrangements. TCRdb took over this immuneACCESS table, retaining in-frame rearrangements with V and J assigned. Such tables are incomplete; in checked studies, under half of the missing clones stem from an unresolved V gene, and the remainder is unexplained. V, J and clone size are taken as reported in that table, and D and trimming were inferred from the DNA itself. Counted in this sample were some 380,000 clones; more than 65% of them appeared once. More than 1% of the sample belongs to the ten largest clones.

The V gene is TRBV7-2 and the J gene is TRBJ2-5, with TRBD2 identical over 13 junction bases. The clonotype originates from a human donor with acute or convalescent COVID-19. The donor label of this sample is uncertain. Source material: peripheral blood. The sequenced DNA: TGTGCCAGCAGCTCACTAGCGGGGGGGCAAGAGACCCAGTACTTC. Its protein product is CASSSLAGGQETQYF.